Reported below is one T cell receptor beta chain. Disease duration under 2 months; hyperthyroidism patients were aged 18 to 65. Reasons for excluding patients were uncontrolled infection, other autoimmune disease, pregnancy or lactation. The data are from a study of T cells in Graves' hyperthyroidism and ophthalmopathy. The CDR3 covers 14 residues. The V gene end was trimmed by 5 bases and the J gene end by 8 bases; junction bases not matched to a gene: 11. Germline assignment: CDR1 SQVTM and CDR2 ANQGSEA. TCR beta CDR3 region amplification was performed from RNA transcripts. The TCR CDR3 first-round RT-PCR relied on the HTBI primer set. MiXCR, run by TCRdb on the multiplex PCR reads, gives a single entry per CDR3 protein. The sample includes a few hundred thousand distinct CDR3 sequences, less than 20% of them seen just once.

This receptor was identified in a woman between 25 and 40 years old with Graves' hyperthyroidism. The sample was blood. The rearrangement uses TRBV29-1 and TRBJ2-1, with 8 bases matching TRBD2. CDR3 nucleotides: TGCAGCGTTTATCTTAGCGGGATAAGCGATGAGCAGTTCTTC. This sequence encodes CSVYLSGISDEQFF.